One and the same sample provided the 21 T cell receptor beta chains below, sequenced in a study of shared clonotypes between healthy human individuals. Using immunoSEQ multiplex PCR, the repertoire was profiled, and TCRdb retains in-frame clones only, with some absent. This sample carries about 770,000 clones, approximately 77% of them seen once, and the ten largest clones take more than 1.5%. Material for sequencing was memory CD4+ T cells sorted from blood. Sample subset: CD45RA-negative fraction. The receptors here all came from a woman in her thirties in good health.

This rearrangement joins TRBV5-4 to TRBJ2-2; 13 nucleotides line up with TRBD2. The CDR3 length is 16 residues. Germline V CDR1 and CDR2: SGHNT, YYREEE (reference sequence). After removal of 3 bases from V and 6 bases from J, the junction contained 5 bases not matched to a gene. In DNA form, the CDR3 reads TGTGCCAGCAGCTCACTAGCGGGAGGGGTCGCCGGGGAGCTGTTTTTT. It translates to CASSSLAGGVAGELFF.

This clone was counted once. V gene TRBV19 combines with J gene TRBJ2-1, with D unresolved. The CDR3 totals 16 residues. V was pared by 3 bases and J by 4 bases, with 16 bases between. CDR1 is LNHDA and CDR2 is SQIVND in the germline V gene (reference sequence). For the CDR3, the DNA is TGTGCCAGTAGTATGGGATTGAGGATGATATACAATGAGCAGTTCTTC. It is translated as CASSMGLRMIYNEQFF.

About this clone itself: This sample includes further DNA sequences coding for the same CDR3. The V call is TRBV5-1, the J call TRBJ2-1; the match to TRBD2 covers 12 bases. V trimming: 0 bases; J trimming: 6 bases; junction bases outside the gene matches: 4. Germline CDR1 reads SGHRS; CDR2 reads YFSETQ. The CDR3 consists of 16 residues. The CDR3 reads CASSLVLAGGGNEQFF. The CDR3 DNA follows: TGCGCCAGCAGCTTGGTTCTAGCGGGAGGGGGCAATGAGCAGTTCTTC.

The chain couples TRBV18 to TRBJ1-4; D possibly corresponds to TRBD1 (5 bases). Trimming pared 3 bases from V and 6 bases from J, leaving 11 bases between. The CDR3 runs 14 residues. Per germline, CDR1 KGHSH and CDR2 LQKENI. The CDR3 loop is CASSPAGKDEKLFF. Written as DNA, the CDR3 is TGTGCCAGCTCACCGGCAGGGAAAGATGAAAAACTGTTTTTT. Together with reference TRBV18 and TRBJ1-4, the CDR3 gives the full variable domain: NAGVMQNPRHLVRRRGQEARLRCSPMKGHSHVYWYRQLPEEGLKFMVYLQKENIIDESGMPKERFSAEFPKEGPSILRIQQVVRGDSAAYFCASSPAGKDEKLFFGSGTQLSVL.

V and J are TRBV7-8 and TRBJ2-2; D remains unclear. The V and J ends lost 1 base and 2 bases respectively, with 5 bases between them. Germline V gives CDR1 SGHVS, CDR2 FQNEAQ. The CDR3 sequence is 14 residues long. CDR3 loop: CASSLGVNTGELFF. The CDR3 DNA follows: TGTGCCAGCAGCTTAGGCGTTAACACCGGGGAGCTGTTTTTT.

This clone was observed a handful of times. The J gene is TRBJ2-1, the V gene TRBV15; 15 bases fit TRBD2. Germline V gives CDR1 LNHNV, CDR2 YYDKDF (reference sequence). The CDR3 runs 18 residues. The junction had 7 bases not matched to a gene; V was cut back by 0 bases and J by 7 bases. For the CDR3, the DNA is TGTGCCACCAGCAGAGACATCGGACTAGCGGGAGGGGGAAATGAGCAGTTCTTC. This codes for CATSRDIGLAGGGNEQFF.

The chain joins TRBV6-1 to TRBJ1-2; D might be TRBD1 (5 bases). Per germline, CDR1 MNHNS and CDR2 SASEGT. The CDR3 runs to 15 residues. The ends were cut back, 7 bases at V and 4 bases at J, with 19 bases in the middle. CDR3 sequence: CASKNQGRLLYGYTF. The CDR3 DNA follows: TGTGCCAGCAAGAACCAGGGACGTCTTCTCTATGGCTACACCTTC.

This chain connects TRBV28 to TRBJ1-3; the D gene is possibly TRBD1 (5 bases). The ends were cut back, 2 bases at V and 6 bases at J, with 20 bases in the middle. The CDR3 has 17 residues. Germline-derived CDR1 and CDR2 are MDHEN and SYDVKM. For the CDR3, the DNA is TGTGCCAGCAGTTTAGCGGGCGGGAGGGGACGGCAAAACACCATATATTTT. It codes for CASSLAGGRGRQNTIYF.

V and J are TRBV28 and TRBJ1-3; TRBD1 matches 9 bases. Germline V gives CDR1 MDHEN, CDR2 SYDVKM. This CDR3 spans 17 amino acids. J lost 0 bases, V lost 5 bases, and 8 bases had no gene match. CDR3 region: CASSTRTGESSGNTIYF. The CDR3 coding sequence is TGTGCCAGCAGTACCCGGACAGGGGAAAGCTCTGGAAACACCATATATTTT.

The CDR3 sequence: CASSLGSGSYNEQFF. The CDR3 DNA follows: TGTGCCAGCAGCTTAGGTTCCGGCTCCTACAATGAGCAGTTCTTC. This chain uses TRBV7-8 with TRBJ2-1; D unclear. CDR3 length: 15 amino acids. Germline loops: CDR1 SGHVS, CDR2 FQNEAQ. V was cut by 1 base and J by 0 bases, with 7 bases left in between.

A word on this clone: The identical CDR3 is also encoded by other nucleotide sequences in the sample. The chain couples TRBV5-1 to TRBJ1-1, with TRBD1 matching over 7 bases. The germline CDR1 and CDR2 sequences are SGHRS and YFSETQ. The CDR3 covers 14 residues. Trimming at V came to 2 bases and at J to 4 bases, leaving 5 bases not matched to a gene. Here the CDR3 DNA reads TGCGCCAGCAGCTTAGGGCAGGGGGGCACTGAAGCTTTCTTT. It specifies CASSLGQGGTEAFF.

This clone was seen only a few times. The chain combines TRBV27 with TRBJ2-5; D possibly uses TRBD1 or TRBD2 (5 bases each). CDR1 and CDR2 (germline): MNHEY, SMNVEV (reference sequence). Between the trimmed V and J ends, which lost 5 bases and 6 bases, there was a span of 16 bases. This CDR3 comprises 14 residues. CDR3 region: CASSLTRDAKTQYF. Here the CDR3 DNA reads TGTGCCAGCAGTCTAACTAGGGACGCGAAGACCCAGTACTTC.

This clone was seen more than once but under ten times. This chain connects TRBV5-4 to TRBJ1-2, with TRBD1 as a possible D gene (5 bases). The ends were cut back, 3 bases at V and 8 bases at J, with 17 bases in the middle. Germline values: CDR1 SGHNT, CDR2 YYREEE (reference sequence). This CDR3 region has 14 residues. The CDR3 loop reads CASSSRGREDGYTF. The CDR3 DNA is TGTGCCAGCAGCTCCCGGGGGAGGGAAGACGGCTACACCTTC.

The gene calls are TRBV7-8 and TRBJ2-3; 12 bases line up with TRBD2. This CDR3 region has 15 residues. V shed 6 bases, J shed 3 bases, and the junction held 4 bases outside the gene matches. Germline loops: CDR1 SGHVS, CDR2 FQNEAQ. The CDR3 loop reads CASSLAGGETDTQYF. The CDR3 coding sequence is TGTGCCAGCAGTCTAGCGGGAGGGGAAACAGATACGCAGTATTTT.

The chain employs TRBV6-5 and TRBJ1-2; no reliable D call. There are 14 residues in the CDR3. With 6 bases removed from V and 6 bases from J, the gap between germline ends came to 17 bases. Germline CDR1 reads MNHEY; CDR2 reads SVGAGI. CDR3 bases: TGTGCCAGCAGCCCTGCCGGATTGTATGATGGCTACACCTTC. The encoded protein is CASSPAGLYDGYTF.

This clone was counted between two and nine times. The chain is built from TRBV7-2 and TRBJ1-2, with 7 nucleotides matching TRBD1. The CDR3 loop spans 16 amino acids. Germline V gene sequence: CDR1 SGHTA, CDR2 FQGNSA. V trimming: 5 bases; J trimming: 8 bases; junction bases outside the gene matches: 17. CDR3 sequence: CASSKVSTGSGEGYTF. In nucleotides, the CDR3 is TGTGCCAGCAGCAAAGTATCGACAGGGAGTGGGGAAGGCTACACCTTC.

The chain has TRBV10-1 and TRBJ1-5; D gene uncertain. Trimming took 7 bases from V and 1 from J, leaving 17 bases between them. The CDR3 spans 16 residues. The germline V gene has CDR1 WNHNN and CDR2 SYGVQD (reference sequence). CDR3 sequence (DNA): TGCGCCAGCACCGAGAAGGGAGACACCAGCAATCAGCCCCAGCATTTT. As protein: CASTEKGDTSNQPQHF.

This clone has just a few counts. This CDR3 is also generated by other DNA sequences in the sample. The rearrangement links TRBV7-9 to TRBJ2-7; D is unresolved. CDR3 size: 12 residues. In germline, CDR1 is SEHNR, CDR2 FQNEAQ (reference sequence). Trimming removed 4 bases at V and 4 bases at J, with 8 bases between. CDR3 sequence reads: CASSSTGYEQYF. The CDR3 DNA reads TGTGCCAGCAGCTCCACCGGGTACGAGCAGTACTTC. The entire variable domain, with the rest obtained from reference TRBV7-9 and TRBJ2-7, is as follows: DTGVSQNPRHKITKRGQNVTFRCDPISEHNRLYWYRQTLGQGPEFLTYFQNEAQLEKSRLLSDRFSAERPKGSFSTLEIQRTEQGDSAMYLCASSSTGYEQYFGPGTRLTVT.

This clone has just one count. CDR3 sequence: CASSPDYLAGGNNEQFF. CDR3 sequence (DNA): TGCGCCAGCAGTCCTGACTATTTGGCGGGAGGGAACAATGAGCAGTTCTTC. The rearrangement links TRBV5-1 to TRBJ2-1; 9 nucleotides match TRBD2. This CDR3 contains 17 residues. Germline trimming cut 5 bases from V and 5 bases from J; bases unmatched to any gene: 14. Per the germline V gene, CDR1 is SGHRS and CDR2 is YFSETQ.

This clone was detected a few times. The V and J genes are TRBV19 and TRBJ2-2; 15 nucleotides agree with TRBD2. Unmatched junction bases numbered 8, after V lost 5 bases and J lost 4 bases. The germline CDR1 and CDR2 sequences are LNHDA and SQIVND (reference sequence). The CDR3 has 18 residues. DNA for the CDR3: TGTGCCAGTAGTTTAGGACTAGCGGGAGGGATGCCCACCGGGGAGCTGTTTTTT. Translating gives CASSLGLAGGMPTGELFF.

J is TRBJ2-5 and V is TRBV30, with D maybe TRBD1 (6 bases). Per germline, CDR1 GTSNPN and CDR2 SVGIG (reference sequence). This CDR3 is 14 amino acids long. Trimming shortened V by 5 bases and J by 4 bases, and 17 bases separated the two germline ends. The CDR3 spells CAWVTYTGRETQYF. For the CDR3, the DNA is TGTGCCTGGGTGACTTACACAGGGAGAGAGACCCAGTACTTC.